Presented here are 14 T cell receptor beta chains from one specimen sequenced in a study of Ad26.COV2.S vaccination and SARS-CoV-2 variants. The repertoire was sequenced with immunoSEQ multiplex PCR; TCRdb's copy has only in-frame clones and lacks some. The repertoire holds about 480,000 clones, roughly nine tenths seen once, with 9.5% to 15% in the top ten. Treatment noted: roughly 18 received Ad26.COV2.S at low or high dose, single or two shots; roughly 5 received placebo; per-sample allocation not given. Day 63 after the first injection of vaccine or placebo was the sampling time. The sample here was peripheral blood, taken in a trial of Ad26.COV2.S vaccine versus placebo. The receptors stem from a person between 18 and 65 years old who received the Ad26.COV2.S COVID-19 vaccine or a placebo.

V gene TRBV28 combines with J gene TRBJ2-1; D is unresolved. V lost 6 bases, J lost 8 bases, and 17 bases lay in between. The germline gives CDR1 MDHEN, CDR2 SYDVKM. The CDR3 spans 14 residues. DNA for the CDR3: TGTGCCAGCAGGACAAGGGCGGCGCGAGATGAGCAGTTCTTC. Protein: CASRTRAARDEQFF. Full variable domain (rest looked up from reference TRBV28 and TRBJ2-1): DVKVTQSSRYLVKRTGEKVFLECVQDMDHENMFWYRQDPGLGLRLIYFSYDVKMKEKGDIPEGYSVSREKKERFSLILESASTNQTSMYLCASRTRAARDEQFFGPGTRLTVL.

The rearrangement links TRBV7-9 to TRBJ2-1; TRBD2 matches 7 bases. The CDR3 is 14 amino acids. V gave up 5 bases and J gave up 13 bases; unmatched junction bases: 14. The V gene's germline CDR1 is SEHNR and CDR2 FQNEAQ (reference sequence). CDR3 region: CASSQDLSSGHQFF. The CDR3 DNA follows: TGTGCCAGCAGCCAAGACTTGAGTAGCGGGCATCAGTTCTTC.

The chain joins TRBV7-2 to TRBJ2-3, with a possible D match to TRBD2 (6 bases). This CDR3 comprises 15 residues. Germline values: CDR1 SGHTA, CDR2 FQGNSA. Deletions cut 7 bases from V and 5 bases from J, with 19 bases between. CDR3 bases: TGTGCCAGCACCCCTCGGGAGCCCTTGAGAGATACGCAGTATTTT. It encodes CASTPREPLRDTQYF.

This clone turned up a few times. The chain carries TRBV7-6 and TRBJ2-2; the D gene could be TRBD1 or TRBD2 (5 bases each). This CDR3 contains 18 residues. Germline CDR1 SGHVS, CDR2 FNYEAQ. The V end was cut by 5 bases, the J end by 1 base, with 20 bases between. This CDR3 is CASSTDPTGTGNTGELFF. CDR3 DNA sequence: TGTGCCAGCAGCACCGACCCAACCGGGACGGGGAACACCGGGGAGCTGTTTTTT. The full variable domain, with the rest looked up from reference TRBV7-6 and TRBJ2-2, is GAGVSQSPRYKVTKRGQDVALRCDPISGHVSLYWYRQALGQGPEFLTYFNYEAQQDKSGLPNDRFSAERPEGSISTLTIQRTEQRDSAMYRCASSTDPTGTGNTGELFFGEGSRLTVL.

The chain recombines TRBV6-5 with TRBJ1-2; D ambiguous. The CDR3 covers 13 residues. Germline CDR1 reads MNHEY; CDR2 reads SVGAGI. Trimming removed 2 bases from V and 1 base from J, with 5 bases in between. CDR3 sequence: CASSYASNYGYTF. CDR3 sequence (DNA): TGTGCCAGCAGTTACGCCAGTAACTATGGCTACACCTTC.

The chain combines TRBV7-3 with TRBJ2-3; no reliable D call. The germline V and J ends were trimmed by 2 bases and 5 bases, with 5 bases remaining between them. The CDR3 sequence is 12 residues long. In germline, CDR1 is SGHTA, CDR2 FQGTGA. CDR3 sequence (DNA): TGTGCCAGCAGCTTAGGGTTAGATACGCAGTATTTT. Protein sequence: CASSLGLDTQYF.

The V gene is TRBV9, the J gene TRBJ1-2, with a weak D call TRBD1 (5 bases). This CDR3 contains 13 residues. The germline V gene encodes CDR1 SGDLS and CDR2 YYNGEE. The ends were cut back, 4 bases at V and 4 bases at J, with 11 bases in the middle. As DNA, the CDR3 is TGTGCCAGCAGCAAACAGGAGTCCTATGGCTACACCTTC. The encoded protein is CASSKQESYGYTF.

This clone was counted once. The chain uses TRBV6-5 and TRBJ2-2; the D is unclear. Germline-derived CDR1 and CDR2 are MNHEY and SVGAGI. The CDR3 runs to 14 residues. Deletions cut 0 bases from V and 6 bases from J, with 8 bases between. CDR3 residues: CASSYSAWAGELFF. Written as DNA, the CDR3 is TGTGCCAGCAGTTACTCCGCGTGGGCCGGGGAGCTGTTTTTT.

V is TRBV9 and J is TRBJ2-5; 8 positions agree with TRBD1. The V gene end was trimmed by 5 bases and the J gene end by 5 bases; junction bases not matched to a gene: 5. Germline-derived CDR1 and CDR2 are SGDLS and YYNGEE. This CDR3 has 13 amino acids. CDR3 loop: CASRPTGGETQYF. Here the CDR3 DNA reads TGTGCCAGCAGACCAACAGGGGGGGAGACCCAGTACTTC.

The chain combines TRBV7-9 with TRBJ2-4; 11 bases are shared with TRBD1. Germline V lookup: CDR1 SEHNR, CDR2 FQNEAQ (reference sequence). This CDR3 region has 16 residues. The V segment lost 1 base and the J segment 1 base; nucleotides outside the gene matches: 0. In nucleotides, the CDR3 is TGTGCCAGCAGCTTAGGGGACAGGGGGGCCAAAAACATTCAGTACTTC. Protein sequence: CASSLGDRGAKNIQYF.

CDR3 DNA: TGCAGCGTGTTGACTAGTCCCTCCTACGAGCAGTACTTC. Translation gives CSVLTSPSYEQYF. J is TRBJ2-7 and V is TRBV29-1, with D tentatively TRBD2 (6 bases). CDR3 size: 13 residues. Germline lookup yields CDR1 SQVTM and CDR2 ANQGSEA. Trimming cost V 6 bases and J 0 bases, with 12 bases left between them.

This sequence joins TRBV18 and TRBJ2-1; 14 bases match TRBD2. Germline V CDR1 and CDR2: KGHSH, LQKENI. Unmatched junction bases numbered 4, after V lost 3 bases and J lost 9 bases. The CDR3 length is 15 residues. CDR3 residues: CASSPGLAGVGEQFF. CDR3 sequence (DNA): TGTGCCAGCTCACCGGGACTAGCGGGAGTAGGTGAGCAGTTCTTC.

In its sample, this clone was seen once. The rearrangement uses TRBV7-8 and TRBJ1-1; TRBD1 aligns across 7 bases. Per the germline V gene, CDR1 is SGHVS and CDR2 is FQNEAQ. This CDR3 contains 15 residues. V was clipped by 5 bases and J by 4 bases; unmatched bases: 10. CDR3 sequence: CASSPDRWLVTEAFF. The CDR3, as DNA: TGTGCCAGCAGCCCGGACAGGTGGTTAGTCACTGAAGCTTTCTTT.

This clone showed up just once. The chain uses TRBV19 and TRBJ2-3; TRBD1 or TRBD2 may be the D gene (7 bases each). Trimming left V 10 bases short and J 3 bases short, with 14 bases between. Germline V gene data show CDR1 as LNHDA and CDR2 as SQIVND (reference sequence). The CDR3 covers 13 residues. CDR3 nucleotide sequence: TGTGCCACAAGACAGGGAGGGACAGATACGCAGTATTTT. This codes for CATRQGGTDTQYF.